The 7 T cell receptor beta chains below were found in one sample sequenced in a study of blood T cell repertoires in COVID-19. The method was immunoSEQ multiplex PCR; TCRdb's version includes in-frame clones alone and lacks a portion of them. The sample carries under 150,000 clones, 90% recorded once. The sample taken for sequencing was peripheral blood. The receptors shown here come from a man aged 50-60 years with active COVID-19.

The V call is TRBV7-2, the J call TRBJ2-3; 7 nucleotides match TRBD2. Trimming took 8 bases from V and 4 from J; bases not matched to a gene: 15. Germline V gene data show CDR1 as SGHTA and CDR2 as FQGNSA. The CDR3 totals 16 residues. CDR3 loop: CASGSAGRSVPDTQYF. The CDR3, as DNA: TGTGCCAGCGGTTCAGCGGGGAGGTCGGTTCCAGATACGCAGTATTTT.

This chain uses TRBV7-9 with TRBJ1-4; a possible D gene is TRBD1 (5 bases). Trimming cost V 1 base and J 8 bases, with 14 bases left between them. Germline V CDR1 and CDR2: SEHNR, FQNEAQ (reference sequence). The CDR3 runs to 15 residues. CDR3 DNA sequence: TGTGCCAGCAGCTTAGGTTCGACCGGACAAGAAAAACTGTTTTTT. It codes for CASSLGSTGQEKLFF.

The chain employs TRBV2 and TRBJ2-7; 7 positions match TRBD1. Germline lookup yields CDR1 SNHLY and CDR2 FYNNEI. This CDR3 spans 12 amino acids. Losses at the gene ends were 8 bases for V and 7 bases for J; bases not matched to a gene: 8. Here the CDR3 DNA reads TGTGCCAGCGACAGGGCCTTGGGGGAGCAGTACTTC. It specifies CASDRALGEQYF.

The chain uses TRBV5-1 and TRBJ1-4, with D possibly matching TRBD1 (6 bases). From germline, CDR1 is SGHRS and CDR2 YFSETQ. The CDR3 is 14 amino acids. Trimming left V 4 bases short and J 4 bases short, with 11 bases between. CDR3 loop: CASSLDRSNEKLFF. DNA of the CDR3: TGCGCCAGCAGCCTAGACAGGAGTAATGAAAAACTGTTTTTT.

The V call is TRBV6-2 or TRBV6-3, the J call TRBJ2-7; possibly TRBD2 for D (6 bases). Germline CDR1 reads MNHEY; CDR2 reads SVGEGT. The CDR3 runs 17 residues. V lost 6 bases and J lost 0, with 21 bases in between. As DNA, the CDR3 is TGTGCCAGCAGCCGACCACCGACTAGTGGAAGCTCCTACGAGCAGTACGTC. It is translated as CASSRPPTSGSSYEQYV.

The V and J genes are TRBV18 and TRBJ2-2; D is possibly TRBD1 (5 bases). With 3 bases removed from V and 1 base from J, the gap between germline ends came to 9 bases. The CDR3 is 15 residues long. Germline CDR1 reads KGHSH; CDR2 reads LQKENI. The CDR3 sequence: CASSPRQRNTGELFF. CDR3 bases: TGTGCCAGCTCACCTCGACAGAGGAACACCGGGGAGCTGTTTTTT.

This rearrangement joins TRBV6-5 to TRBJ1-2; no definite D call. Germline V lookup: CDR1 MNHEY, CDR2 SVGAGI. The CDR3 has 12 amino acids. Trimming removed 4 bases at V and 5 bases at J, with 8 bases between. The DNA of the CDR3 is TGTGCCAGCAGTTTGAGCGGGTATGGCTACACCTTC. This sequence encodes CASSLSGYGYTF.